Reported below is one TCR beta chain. Its specificity is not known. The sample comes from a study of regulatory T cells in long-lasting Graves disease. General observations from the study: TRBV28, TRBJ1-2 and TRBJ2-5 were favored in persistent disease. Newly diagnosed patients shared about a thousand public clonotypes; persistent patients shared around 2,500. Persistent Graves' patients possessed reduced TCR diversity relative to recently diagnosed ones.

Time point: persistent/refractory GD, antithyroid drugs over 5 years with positive TRAb. The TCR library was made from RNA extracted from PBMCs. The guidelines of the American Thyroid Association were the basis for diagnosing Graves' disease. Arm-PCR of CDR3 regions and iRepertoire HTBI primers were the basis on which TCR beta libraries were built. TCRdb processed the multiplex PCR reads anew with MiXCR; each CDR3 protein has one entry. Of 400,000 to 500,000 distinct CDR3 sequences listed, 20% to 25% were seen once; the top ten hold around 12%. Germline V gene lookup returns CDR1 SEHNR and CDR2 FQNEAQ (reference sequence). This CDR3 region has 16 residues. J lost 2 bases, V lost 5 bases, and 5 bases had no gene match.

This chain links TRBV7-9 with TRBJ2-2; 10 nucleotides agree with TRBD2. This specimen was peripheral blood mononuclear cells (PBMCs), taken when the disease was refractory, from a patient treated with antithyroid drugs. The TCR was taken from a female donor with Graves disease. DNA of the CDR3: TGTGCCAGCAGCACCTTAGCGGGGGGAAACACCGGGGAGCTGTTTTTT. Its protein is CASSTLAGGNTGELFF.